The present T cell receptor (beta chain) was sequenced within a study of beta chain features in type 1 diabetes. Findings and caveats of the study: Within each of all four CD4+ subsets, Type 1 diabetes patients had TCRB CDR3s that were moderately but significantly shorter.

In germline, CDR1 is SEHNR, CDR2 FQNEAQ (reference sequence). V lost 3 bases to trimming and J lost 8 bases, with 10 bases between them. The CDR3 is made up of 12 amino acids. This clone was seen only a few times. Its antigen is undetermined. Every bit of the isolated RNA underwent reverse transcription, so sequencing read expressed TCRB transcripts. Using immunoSEQ multiplex PCR, the repertoire was profiled, and TCRdb retains in-frame clones only, with some absent. The repertoire includes around 340,000 clones, approximately 9.9% of them detected once, and 1% sits in the top ten. A sort by CD45RO/CCR7/CD25/CD127/CD95/CD27 yielded CD4+ naive, central memory, regulatory and stem cell-like memory cells.

Sequenced: central memory CD4+ T cells from blood. This receptor was identified in a man aged 25 to 40 with type 1 diabetes. The V gene is TRBV7-9, the J gene TRBJ1-2; D is unresolved. CDR3 nucleotide sequence: TGTGCCAGCAGCTTTACGCTCGAAGGCTACACCTTC. Translated: CASSFTLEGYTF.